A single sample is the source of the 31 T cell receptor beta chains below, sequenced in a study of post-analysis software for immune sequencing data. The study, taken as a whole, reports: Five or six TRBV segments, TRBV5-6, TRBV5-1 and TRBV20-1 among them, were found more frequent in patients than controls.

For these receptors, no antigen is known. Unique molecular identifiers were carried by the TCR beta cDNA libraries. TCRdb passed the PCR reads through MiXCR, listing each CDR3 protein once. Of around 180,000 distinct CDR3 sequences in the sample, approximately 28% were seen once. The sample comprised blood. The receptors stem from a girl between 10 and 17 years old with multiple sclerosis.

Regarding this clonotype: This may be a read error, as it is one base from a much larger clone. The chain employs TRBV6-6 and TRBJ1-2; no definite D call. CDR3 length equals 16 residues. Germline V lookup: CDR1 MNHNY, CDR2 SVGAGI (reference sequence). This CDR3 reads CASSYPASGEGYGCTF. DNA of the CDR3: TGTGCCAGCAGTTACCCCGCAAGCGGAGAGGGCTATGGCTGCACCTTC.

The chain uses TRBV3-1 and TRBJ2-1, with 7 bases lining up with TRBD1. V was clipped by 6 bases and J by 5 bases; unmatched bases: 7. This CDR3 is 14 amino acids long. CDR1 is LGHDT, CDR2 YNNKEL, per germline (reference sequence). The CDR3 loop reads CASSNRDSHNEQFF. The CDR3 coding sequence is TGTGCCAGCAGTAATAGGGACAGCCACAATGAGCAGTTCTTC.

This clonotype appeared many times. The chain has TRBV12-3 or TRBV12-4 and TRBJ2-1; 8 bases map to TRBD1. V dropped 3 bases and J dropped 8; count of bases not matched to a gene: 9. The CDR3 totals 15 residues. The CDR3 DNA reads TGTGCCAGCAGTTTTCAGGGGGCGATTACTCATGAGCAGTTCTTC. Amino acid sequence: CASSFQGAITHEQFF.

This clonotype was seen ten or more times. The CDR3 DNA follows: TGCGCCAGCAGCACTAACAGGGCAGACGAGCAGTACTTC. Translating gives CASSTNRADEQYF. This sequence joins TRBV5-1 and TRBJ2-7, with D maybe TRBD1 (6 bases). The CDR3 length is 13 residues. Trimming removed 4 bases from V and 5 bases from J, with 13 bases in between. Looked up from germline, CDR1 is SGHRS and CDR2 is YFSETQ. The whole variable domain, remainder taken from reference TRBV5-1 and TRBJ2-7, is KAGVTQTPRYLIKTRGQQVTLSCSPISGHRSVSWYQQTPGQGLQFLFEYFSETQRNKGNFPGRFSGRQFSNSRSEMNVSTLELGDSALYLCASSTNRADEQYFGPGTRLTVT.

The chain is built from TRBV20-1 and TRBJ1-1; tentatively, D is TRBD1 (6 bases). The V and J ends lost 3 bases and 0 bases respectively, with 11 bases between them. The V gene's germline CDR1 is DFQATT and CDR2 SNEGSKA (reference sequence). This CDR3 contains 14 residues. CDR3 bases: TGCAGTGCTAGGAAGGACAGCTTGAACACTGAAGCTTTCTTT. Translation: CSARKDSLNTEAFF.

This chain connects TRBV20-1 to TRBJ1-1; the D gene is possibly TRBD1 (5 bases). Per germline, CDR1 DFQATT and CDR2 SNEGSKA (reference sequence). The CDR3 is 12 amino acids. With 5 bases removed from V and 5 bases from J, the gap between germline ends came to 12 bases. The chain's CDR3 is CSAAGIRTEAFF. CDR3 bases: TGCAGTGCTGCAGGGATCCGGACTGAAGCTTTCTTT.

The CDR3 sequence is CASSGDRGDTGELFF. The CDR3 nucleotides are TGTGCCAGCAGCGGGGACAGGGGGGACACCGGGGAGCTGTTTTTT. The chain joins TRBV7-6 to TRBJ2-2; 11 bases fit TRBD1. The CDR3 contains 15 residues. Trimming removed 5 bases from V and 3 bases from J; junction bases left unmatched: 2. Germline lookup yields CDR1 SGHVS and CDR2 FNYEAQ.

Concerning this clonotype itself: This may stem from a read error, because a much larger clone lies one nucleotide away. The rearrangement uses TRBV20-1 and TRBJ2-5, with D perhaps matching TRBD1 (6 bases). The CDR3 sequence is 16 residues long. Germline-derived CDR1 and CDR2 are DFQATT and SNEGSKA (reference sequence). V lost 0 bases to trimming and J lost 11 bases, with 25 bases between them. CDR3 nucleotide sequence: TGCAGTGCTAGAGATGTCAGGGGTCGGTTGATCAATGAGCAGTACTTC. Residues: CSARDVRGRLINEQYF.

This clonotype was seen at least ten times. This chain links TRBV29-1 with TRBJ2-7, with 10 bases that match TRBD1. The CDR3 contains 13 residues. Trimming took 3 bases from V and 4 from J; bases not matched to a gene: 3. CDR1 is SQVTM, CDR2 ANQGSEA, per germline. The CDR3 bases are TGCAGCGTTGAGACAGGGGGCGGGTACGAGCAGTACTTC. The encoded protein is CSVETGGGYEQYF.

Only one count was recorded for this clonotype. This could be a read error, since a much larger clone is one nucleotide away. The chain couples TRBV12-3 or TRBV12-4 to TRBJ2-1; 8 nucleotides agree with TRBD1. The CDR3 length is 14 residues. The CDR3 reads CASSDRGNRSERFF. The CDR3 DNA reads TGTGCCAGCAGTGACAGGGGAAATAGGAGTGAGCGGTTCTTC.

This clonotype was recorded many times. This sequence joins TRBV7-2 and TRBJ2-1, with a weak D call TRBD2 (6 bases). The V gene lost 5 bases and the J gene lost 0 bases, with 14 bases spanning the gap. The length of the CDR3 is 16 residues. Germline CDR1 and CDR2: SGHTA and FQGNSA. The DNA of the CDR3 is TGTGCCAGCAGCCCCCTGGAGGGAAGCTCCTACAATGAGCAGTTCTTC. It translates to CASSPLEGSSYNEQFF.

This clonotype was seen only a few times. V gene TRBV4-1 combines with J gene TRBJ1-6; a weak D match, TRBD1 (6 bases). Trimming removed 3 bases at V and 7 bases at J, with 13 bases between. Germline CDR1 reads MGHRA; CDR2 reads YSYEKL. The CDR3 length is 15 residues. This CDR3 reads CASSQRTASNSPLHF. For the CDR3, the DNA is TGCGCCAGCAGCCAGCGGACAGCGTCCAATTCACCCCTCCACTTT.

Ten or more counts support this clonotype. The chain employs TRBV20-1 and TRBJ2-7, with a tentative D call TRBD2 (5 bases). V lost 8 bases to trimming and J lost 3 bases, with 14 bases between them. The CDR3 length is 12 residues. From germline, CDR1 is DFQATT and CDR2 SNEGSKA (reference sequence). In DNA, the CDR3 is TGCAGTTGGACTTCCACCAACTACGAGCAGTACTTC. Protein sequence: CSWTSTNYEQYF.

This clonotype has at least ten counts. This chain joins TRBV27 and TRBJ2-1; TRBD2 aligns across 10 bases. This CDR3 has 16 residues. V shed 8 bases and J 5 bases; nucleotides not matched to a gene: 12. The germline gives CDR1 MNHEY, CDR2 SMNVEV (reference sequence). This chain's CDR3 is CASASGSGVLNNEQFF. The CDR3, as DNA: TGTGCCAGCGCTAGCGGGAGCGGGGTGTTAAACAATGAGCAGTTCTTC.

Comment on this clonotype: This clone may be a read error of a much larger clone one base away. This chain uses TRBV6-6 with TRBJ2-5, with 9 nucleotides matching TRBD1. Germline loops: CDR1 MNHNY, CDR2 SVGAGI (reference sequence). This CDR3 contains 16 residues. J lost 5 bases, V lost 8 bases, and 15 bases had no gene match. The CDR3 DNA follows: TGTGCCAGCGAAGAACAGGGGGCATATCTTGGGGAGACCCAGTACTTC. Its translation is CASEEQGAYLGETQYF.

Worth noting for this clonotype: A single base separates this from a much larger clone, so it may be a read error. The rearrangement uses TRBV20-1 and TRBJ1-4; possible D gene TRBD1, 5 bases. The length of the CDR3 is 14 residues. Germline V CDR1 and CDR2: DFQATT, SNEGSKA (reference sequence). The V end lost 3 bases, the J end lost 8 bases, and 16 bases lay between the germline ends. CDR3 sequence: CSAREGTPSEKLFF. CDR3 DNA sequence: TGCAGTGCTAGGGAGGGGACGCCGTCCGAAAAACTGTTTTTT.

V gene TRBV7-6 combines with J gene TRBJ1-6; tentatively, D is TRBD1 (5 bases). The CDR3 has 16 amino acids. CDR1 and CDR2 from the germline V gene are SGHVS and FNYEAQ. Trimming cost V 5 bases and J 6 bases, with 17 bases left between them. CDR3 region: CASSPGTEGRNSPLHF. CDR3 DNA sequence: TGTGCCAGCAGCCCGGGAACGGAGGGGCGTAATTCACCCCTCCACTTT. The full variable domain, rest sourced from reference TRBV7-6 and TRBJ1-6, is GAGVSQSPRYKVTKRGQDVALRCDPISGHVSLYWYRQALGQGPEFLTYFNYEAQQDKSGLPNDRFSAERPEGSISTLTIQRTEQRDSAMYRCASSPGTEGRNSPLHFGNGTRLTVT.

This clonotype was found many times. CDR3 region: CASTQTRATSLFF. The CDR3 region has the DNA TGTGCCAGCACCCAGACGCGGGCTACCTCTTTGTTCTTC. The V and J genes are TRBV28 and TRBJ2-1, with a tentative D call TRBD2 (5 bases). The V gene's germline CDR1 is MDHEN and CDR2 SYDVKM. The CDR3 is made up of 13 amino acids. Trimming shortened V by 7 bases and J by 15 bases, and 22 bases separated the two germline ends.

The chain links TRBV9 to TRBJ1-6; 7 nucleotides match TRBD1. The CDR3 is made up of 16 amino acids. Germline loops: CDR1 SGDLS, CDR2 YYNGEE. V was clipped by 4 bases and J by 5 bases; unmatched bases: 9. CDR3 sequence: CASSYTGQPNNSPLHF. CDR3 nucleotides: TGTGCCAGCAGCTACACGGGACAGCCAAATAATTCACCCCTCCACTTT.

At least ten counts were recorded for this clonotype. V usage is TRBV9 and J usage is TRBJ1-4, with a possible D match to TRBD1 (5 bases). The CDR3 is 14 amino acids. The germline V and J ends were trimmed by 5 bases and 4 bases, with 12 bases remaining between them. Germline CDR1 reads SGDLS; CDR2 reads YYNGEE. CDR3 DNA sequence: TGTGCCAGCAGTTCCGGGACCCTTAATGAAAAACTGTTTTTT. This gives the protein CASSSGTLNEKLFF.

This clonotype was counted a few times. DNA of the CDR3: TGTGCCTGGAGTACCGGGGCCAACGTCCTGACTTTC. As protein: CAWSTGANVLTF. The rearrangement joins TRBV30 to TRBJ2-6; D call uncertain. This CDR3 is 12 amino acids long. V lost 2 bases to trimming and J lost 4 bases, with 3 bases between them. Germline CDR1 is GTSNPN and CDR2 is SVGIG (reference sequence).

This clonotype has just one count. A much larger clone lies one base from this, so it may be a read error. The J gene is TRBJ2-1, the V gene TRBV10-3, with 7 bases matching TRBD1. The germline V gene encodes CDR1 ENHRY and CDR2 SYGVKD. This CDR3 spans 15 amino acids. The CDR3 DNA reads as TGTGCCATCAGTGAAAGACAGGGATACTACGATGAGCAGTTCTTC. Translation gives CAISERQGYYDEQFF.

This clonotype was detected ten times or more. J is TRBJ2-5 and V is TRBV5-1; D might be TRBD2 (7 bases). The CDR3 has 15 residues. Germline V CDR1 and CDR2: SGHRS, YFSETQ. Deletions cut 2 bases from V and 5 bases from J, with 16 bases between. The CDR3: CASSLVGGGFETQYF. Here the CDR3 DNA reads TGCGCCAGCAGCTTAGTGGGAGGGGGATTTGAGACCCAGTACTTC.

As to this clonotype: A read error is possible here, since a much larger clone lies one base away. This chain uses TRBV10-3 with TRBJ2-1; D is possibly TRBD1 or TRBD2 (5 bases each). CDR1 is ENHRY and CDR2 is SYGVKD in the germline V gene. The length of the CDR3 is 12 residues. The CDR3 nucleotides read TGTGCCAGCAGTTATGGGGGACCAGAGCAGTTCTTC. It codes for CASSYGGPEQFF.

There are many counts of this clonotype. The chain uses TRBV6-5 and TRBJ2-5; 7 nucleotides agree with TRBD2. Trimming cost V 2 bases and J 2 bases; bases outside gene matches: 5. The germline CDR1 and CDR2 sequences are MNHEY and SVGAGI. The CDR3 loop spans 15 amino acids. The CDR3 loop reads CASSYGGGIQETQYF. CDR3 sequence (DNA): TGTGCCAGCAGTTACGGCGGGGGAATTCAAGAGACCCAGTACTTC.

The sample holds many counts of this clonotype. The chain carries TRBV6-2 or TRBV6-3 and TRBJ2-5, with D possibly matching TRBD1 (6 bases). The V and J ends lost 0 bases and 2 bases respectively, with 16 bases between them. CDR3 length: 17 residues. Germline V CDR1 and CDR2: MNHEY, SVGEGT. The CDR3 coding sequence is TGTGCCAGCAGTTACTCGGGGGCAGGGGTTGGTCAAGAGACCCAGTACTTC. It encodes CASSYSGAGVGQETQYF.

Details on this clonotype: Relative to the germline gene, one junction end is altered; a read error may explain this. This chain links TRBV5-1 with TRBJ2-5; tentatively, D is TRBD1 (6 bases). This CDR3 has 12 residues. From germline, CDR1 is SGHRS and CDR2 YFSETQ. The CDR3 nucleotides read TGCGCCAGCAGCTTGGCAGGGGACGAGCAGTGCTTC. Its protein is CASSLAGDEQCF.

V is TRBV14 and J is TRBJ2-1, with D possibly matching TRBD2 (6 bases). Germline V gene sequence: CDR1 SGHDN, CDR2 FVKESK. V was trimmed by 4 bases and J by 5 bases, leaving 15 bases between them. The CDR3 is 15 residues long. CDR3 sequence: CASSPLLGRDNEQFF. The CDR3 bases are TGTGCCAGCAGCCCCTTACTCGGGAGAGACAATGAGCAGTTCTTC.

This clonotype was seen at least ten times. This rearrangement joins TRBV5-1 to TRBJ2-1; D possibly corresponds to TRBD2 (6 bases). The CDR3 has 16 amino acids. Germline-derived CDR1 and CDR2 are SGHRS and YFSETQ. Trimming shortened V by 1 base and J by 1 base, and 12 bases separated the two germline ends. CDR3 sequence (DNA): TGCGCCAGCAGCTTGCTCCCGGGACTTTCCTACAATGAGCAGTTCTTC. Protein sequence: CASSLLPGLSYNEQFF. Full variable domain (remainder filled in from reference TRBV5-1 and TRBJ2-1): KAGVTQTPRYLIKTRGQQVTLSCSPISGHRSVSWYQQTPGQGLQFLFEYFSETQRNKGNFPGRFSGRQFSNSRSEMNVSTLELGDSALYLCASSLLPGLSYNEQFFGPGTRLTVL.

This clonotype was seen only a few times. The rearrangement joins TRBV27 to TRBJ1-1; D uncertain. This CDR3 has 16 residues. V dropped 5 bases and J dropped 4 bases, with 20 bases sitting between them. The V gene's germline CDR1 is MNHEY and CDR2 SMNVEV (reference sequence). The CDR3 bases are TGTGCCAGCAGTGACCGCCGGTACAGCGATGGCACTGAAGCTTTCTTT. Translating gives CASSDRRYSDGTEAFF.

As for this clonotype: A much larger clone sits a single nucleotide away, making a read error possible. The rearrangement links TRBV12-3 or TRBV12-4 to TRBJ2-5; D is unresolved. The CDR3 consists of 14 residues. The CDR3 here is CANSLRTYQETQYF. CDR3 bases: TGTGCCAACAGTTTAAGAACTTACCAAGAGACCCAGTACTTC.